The 13 T cell receptor beta chains presented below share a single source sample, sequenced in a study of radiotherapy plus CTLA-4 blockade in lung cancer. The data were produced by immunoSEQ multiplex PCR, yet TCRdb's version contains in-frame clones alone and is incomplete. This table holds approximately 57,000 clones, around 80% found once. Sequenced here: peripheral blood, sampled from a patient treated with radiotherapy plus ipilimumab. The receptors originated from a human donor with non-small cell lung cancer whose response to radiotherapy plus ipilimumab could not be evaluated.

CDR3 sequence: CASYREIISGANVLTF. In DNA form, the CDR3 reads TGTGCCAGTTACAGGGAGATCATCTCTGGGGCCAACGTCCTGACTTTC. The V and J genes are TRBV2 and TRBJ2-6, with a weak D call TRBD1 (6 bases). This CDR3 spans 16 amino acids. V was cut by 9 bases and J by 0 bases, with 15 bases left in between. Germline V gene sequence: CDR1 SNHLY, CDR2 FYNNEI.

The chain joins TRBV18 to TRBJ1-2; the D gene is possibly TRBD1 (5 bases). The germline CDR1 and CDR2 sequences are KGHSH and LQKENI. This CDR3 region has 16 residues. Deletions cut 3 bases from V and 4 bases from J, with 18 bases between. The CDR3 loop reads CASSPAEGGVGYGYTF. The CDR3 nucleotides read TGTGCCAGCTCACCGGCCGAAGGAGGGGTTGGCTATGGCTACACCTTC.

This chain joins TRBV5-1 and TRBJ2-3; maybe TRBD1 (6 bases). The CDR3 sequence is 17 residues long. The germline V and J ends were trimmed by 2 bases and 2 bases, with 18 bases remaining between them. Germline V gives CDR1 SGHRS, CDR2 YFSETQ. The CDR3 loop is CASSFPEQGWDTDTQYF. In nucleotides, the CDR3 is TGCGCCAGCAGCTTCCCCGAACAGGGATGGGACACAGATACGCAGTATTTT.

This clone is termed medium-sized. The rearrangement uses TRBV14 and TRBJ1-4, with a weak D call TRBD1 (5 bases). This CDR3 has 13 amino acids. V was cut by 5 bases and J by 6 bases, with 10 bases left in between. Germline V gene data show CDR1 as SGHDN and CDR2 as FVKESK. The CDR3 DNA sequence: TGTGCCAGCAGCGGCAGGGATTATGAAAAACTGTTTTTT. It specifies CASSGRDYEKLFF.

The J gene is TRBJ1-1, the V gene TRBV27; D ambiguous. The CDR3 spans 13 residues. Trimming pared 3 bases from V and 1 base from J, leaving 6 bases between. Looked up from germline, CDR1 is MNHEY and CDR2 is SMNVEV (reference sequence). CDR3 in DNA: TGTGCCAGCAGTTTGCAGCGGAACACTGAAGCTTTCTTT. This codes for CASSLQRNTEAFF.

The V gene is TRBV5-4, the J gene TRBJ2-5; 9 bases are shared with TRBD2. CDR1 SGHNT and CDR2 YYREEE come from the germline V gene (reference sequence). CDR3 length: 14 amino acids. V lost 5 bases and J lost 2; bases outside the gene matches: 4. As DNA, the CDR3 is TGTGCCAGCAGACCGGCGGGAGGGCAAGAGACCCAGTACTTC. It codes for CASRPAGGQETQYF.

The chain recombines TRBV12-5 with TRBJ1-1, with 9 bases matching TRBD1. This CDR3 has 14 amino acids. V dropped 2 bases and J dropped 4; count of bases not matched to a gene: 2. The germline gives CDR1 LGHNT, CDR2 FRNRAP. The CDR3 here is CASGLTGGVTEAFF. CDR3 DNA sequence: TGTGCTAGTGGTTTGACAGGGGGCGTCACTGAAGCTTTCTTT.

This clone was counted a single time. J is TRBJ2-2 and V is TRBV5-1, with TRBD2 matching 11 bases. This CDR3 has 16 residues. Germline loops: CDR1 SGHRS, CDR2 YFSETQ. The V and J ends lost 3 bases and 3 bases, in that order; junction bases with no gene match: 4. The CDR3 region is CASSSLAGAHTGELFF. DNA of the CDR3: TGCGCCAGCAGCTCACTAGCGGGAGCCCACACCGGGGAGCTGTTTTTT. The variable domain in full, completed from reference TRBV5-1 and TRBJ2-2, reads KAGVTQTPRYLIKTRGQQVTLSCSPISGHRSVSWYQQTPGQGLQFLFEYFSETQRNKGNFPGRFSGRQFSNSRSEMNVSTLELGDSALYLCASSSLAGAHTGELFFGEGSRLTVL.

On this clone: One end of the junction is discordant with germline, which a read error may explain. The chain has TRBV4-3 and TRBJ1-3, with D possibly being TRBD1 (5 bases). Germline V CDR1 and CDR2: LGHNA, YSLEER. This CDR3 has 15 residues. CDR3 DNA sequence: TGCGCCAGCAGCAAAGAACGCGGGGGGGGAAACACCATATATTTT. Translating gives CASSKERGGGNTIYF.

The chain employs TRBV6-4 and TRBJ2-1; TRBD2 matches at 7 bases. Germline V gene data show CDR1 as MRHNA and CDR2 as SNTAGT. The CDR3 has 16 amino acids. The V segment lost 0 bases and the J segment 12 bases; nucleotides outside the gene matches: 14. CDR3 sequence (DNA): TGTGCCAGCAGTGACTCGGTTGCGGGAGAAGCGCGAGTGCAGTTCTTC. This gives the protein CASSDSVAGEARVQFF.

The rearrangement links TRBV7-2 to TRBJ2-7, with D perhaps matching TRBD2 (6 bases). The V gene's germline CDR1 is SGHTA and CDR2 FQGNSA. Trimming shortened V by 5 bases and J by 2 bases, and 16 bases separated the two germline ends. The length of the CDR3 is 15 residues. This chain's CDR3 is CASSLDTGRTYEQYF. In DNA form, the CDR3 reads TGTGCCAGCAGCCTAGACACCGGGAGAACCTACGAGCAGTACTTC.

The chain uses TRBV7-7 and TRBJ1-4, with unresolved D. The germline CDR1 and CDR2 sequences are SSHAT and FNYEAQ (reference sequence). This CDR3 region has 15 residues. Trimming took 8 bases from V and 7 from J, leaving 20 bases between them. CDR3 in amino acids: CASGSGRSSFEKLFF. In DNA form, the CDR3 reads TGTGCCAGCGGCTCCGGCAGGTCGTCTTTTGAAAAACTGTTTTTT.

This chain uses TRBV5-6 with TRBJ2-5; 8 bases align to TRBD2. The V segment lost 0 bases and the J segment 5 bases; nucleotides outside the gene matches: 6. The CDR3 is 15 residues long. Per germline, CDR1 SGHDT and CDR2 YYEEEE. This chain's CDR3 is CASSLGGSGVETQYF. The DNA of the CDR3 is TGTGCCAGCAGCTTGGGGGGTAGCGGGGTGGAGACCCAGTACTTC.